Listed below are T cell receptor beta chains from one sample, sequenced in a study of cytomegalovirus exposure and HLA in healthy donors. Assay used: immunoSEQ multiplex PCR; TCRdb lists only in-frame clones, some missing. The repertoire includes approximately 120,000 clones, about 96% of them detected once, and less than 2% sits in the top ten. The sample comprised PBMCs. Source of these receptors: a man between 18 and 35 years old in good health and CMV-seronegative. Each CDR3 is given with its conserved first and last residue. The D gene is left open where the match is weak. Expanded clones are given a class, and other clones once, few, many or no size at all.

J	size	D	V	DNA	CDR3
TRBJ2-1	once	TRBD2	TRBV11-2	TGTGCCAGCAGCTTTATCCCAGCGGGAGGGGCCAATGAGCAGTTCTTC	CASSFIPAGGANEQFF
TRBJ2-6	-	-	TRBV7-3	TGTGCCAGCAGCTTAAGTCAGGGTTACTCTGGGGCCAACGTCCTGACTTTC	CASSLSQGYSGANVLTF
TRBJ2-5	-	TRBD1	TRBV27	TGTGCCAGCAGCCGATCTAGGGGGCCCCAAGAGACCCAGTACTTC	CASSRSRGPQETQYF
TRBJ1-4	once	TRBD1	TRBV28	TGTGCCAGCGGGGACAGGGGGCGATGGACTAATGAAAAACTGTTTTTT	CASGDRGRWTNEKLFF
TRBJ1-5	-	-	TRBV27	TGTGCCAGCAGTTTGGAACAGGGTAATCAGCCCCAGCATTTT	CASSLEQGNQPQHF
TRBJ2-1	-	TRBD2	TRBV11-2	TGTGCCAGCAGCTTAGATCGTACGGCTAGCGGATACAATGAGCAGTTCTTC	CASSLDRTASGYNEQFF
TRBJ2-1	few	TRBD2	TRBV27	TGTGCCAGCAGTTCCTCACTAGCGGCTCACAATGAGCAGTTCTTC	CASSSSLAAHNEQFF
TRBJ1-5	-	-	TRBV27	TGTGCCAGCAGTTTATCGCGTCGGGGGTTGAATCAGCCCCAGCATTTT	CASSLSRRGLNQPQHF
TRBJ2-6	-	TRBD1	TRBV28	TGTGCCAGCACCCACTGGGGGACAGGGAGTGCTGGGGCCAACGTCCTGACTTTC	CASTHWGTGSAGANVLTF
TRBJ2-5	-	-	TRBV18	TGTGCCAGCTCCCGACCGGGAGAGACCCAGTACTTC	CASSRPGETQYF
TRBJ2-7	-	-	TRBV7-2	TGTGCCAGCAGCCCCGAGGTAGCAGTCTCCTACGAGCAGTACTTC	CASSPEVAVSYEQYF
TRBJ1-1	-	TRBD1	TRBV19	TGTGCCAGTAGTATAGGAGGGCAGGGGGCCCCTCAAGCTTTCTTT	CASSIGGQGAPQAFF
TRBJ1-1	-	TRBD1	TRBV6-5	TGTGCCAGCAGTTCCGAAGCCGGGACAGGGCCCGGAGCTTTCTTT	CASSSEAGTGPGAFF
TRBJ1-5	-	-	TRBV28	TGTGCCAGCAGTTGGACCAGAGGAGGTCAGCCCCAGCATTTT	CASSWTRGGQPQHF
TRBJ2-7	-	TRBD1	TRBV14	TGTGCCAGCAGCCTTGGACAGGCACCCTACGAGCAGTACTTC	CASSLGQAPYEQYF
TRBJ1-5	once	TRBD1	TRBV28	TGTGCCAGCAGGGGACAGGTCGAGGGATATCAGCCCCAGCATTTT	CASRGQVEGYQPQHF
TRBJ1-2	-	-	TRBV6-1	TGTGCCAGCAGTGAAGTTGGGGGCGCGATCTATGGCTACACCTTC	CASSEVGGAIYGYTF
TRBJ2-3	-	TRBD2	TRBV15	TGTGCCACCAGCAGACAGACTAGCGGGATAACAGATACGCAGTATTTT	CATSRQTSGITDTQYF
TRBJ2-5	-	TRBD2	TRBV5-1	TGCGCCAGCAGCTTGGGTGAACTAGCGGGCTTGGGGATGGAGACCCAGTACTTC	CASSLGELAGLGMETQYF
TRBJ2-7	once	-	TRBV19	TGTGCCAGTAGTCCTCCAGGGGTAGCGGGCGCCTACGAGCAGTACTTC	CASSPPGVAGAYEQYF
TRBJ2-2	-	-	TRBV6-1	TGTGCCAGCAGTGAAGTTACAGGGCGGACCGGGGAGCTGTTTTTT	CASSEVTGRTGELFF
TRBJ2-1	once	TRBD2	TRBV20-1	TGCAGTGCTCGGACTAGCGGGGAGCAGTTCTTC	CSARTSGEQFF
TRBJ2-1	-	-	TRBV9	TGTGCCAGCAGCGTTTGGACTGCCAATTACAATGAGCAGTTCTTC	CASSVWTANYNEQFF
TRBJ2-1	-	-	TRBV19	TGTGCCAGTAGTATAGAGCAGGTGTGGGATGAGCAGTTCTTC	CASSIEQVWDEQFF
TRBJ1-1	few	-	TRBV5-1	TGCGCCAGCAGTCTTCCCGCGGACAGTTTTACAGCTGAAGCTTTCTTT	CASSLPADSFTAEAFF
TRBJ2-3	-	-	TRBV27	TGTGCCAGCACCGCTACTGTAACAGATACGCAGTATTTT	CASTATVTDTQYF
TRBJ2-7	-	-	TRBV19	TGTGCCAGTAGTATCACAGGGAGCTCCTACGAGCAGTACTTC	CASSITGSSYEQYF
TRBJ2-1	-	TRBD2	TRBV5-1	TGCGCCAGTCAACTAGCGGACACCTACAATGAGCAGTTCTTC	CASQLADTYNEQFF
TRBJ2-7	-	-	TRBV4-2	TGTGCCAGCAGCCCGTCGTTAGGAGCAGCGATTTACGAGCAGTACTTC	CASSPSLGAAIYEQYF
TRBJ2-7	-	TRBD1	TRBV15	TGTGCCACCAGCAGGGGTGGCAGGGGGCTGGACGAGCAGTACTTC	CATSRGGRGLDEQYF
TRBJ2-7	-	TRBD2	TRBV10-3	TGTGCCATCAGCCGAACTAGCGGGGGAGCCTACGAGCAGTACTTC	CAISRTSGGAYEQYF
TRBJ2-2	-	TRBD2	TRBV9	TGTGCCAGCAGCGTAGCAGCGGGAGTGACCGGGGAGCTGTTTTTT	CASSVAAGVTGELFF
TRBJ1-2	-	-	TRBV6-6	TGTGCCAGCAGTTACTCGGGAGGGAGCTATGGCTACACCTTC	CASSYSGGSYGYTF
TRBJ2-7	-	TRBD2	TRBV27	TGTGCCAGCAGTTACGGGCGGGAGGTCTACGAGCAGTACTTC	CASSYGREVYEQYF
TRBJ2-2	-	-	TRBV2	TGTGCCAGCAGTCTAAACACCGGGGAGCTGTTTTTT	CASSLNTGELFF
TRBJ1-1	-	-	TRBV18	TGTGCCAGCTCCCCCAGCGGGTTGAACACTGAAGCTTTCTTT	CASSPSGLNTEAFF
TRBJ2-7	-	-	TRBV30	TGTGCCTGGAGTGTGGGGACTGACGCCTACTACGAGCAGTACTTC	CAWSVGTDAYYEQYF
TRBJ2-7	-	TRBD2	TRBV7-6	TGTGCCAGCAGCCCCCTCTCGGGACTAGCGGGAGTAAGGTCCTACGAGCAGTACTTC	CASSPLSGLAGVRSYEQYF
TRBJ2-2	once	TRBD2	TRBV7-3	TGTGCCAGCAGCCTGATCACTAGCGCCTCGAACACCGGGGAGCTGTTTTTT	CASSLITSASNTGELFF
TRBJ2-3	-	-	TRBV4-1	TGCGCCAGCAGCCAAGAAGCAGGGGGGGATACGCAGTATTTT	CASSQEAGGDTQYF
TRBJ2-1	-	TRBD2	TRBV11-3	TGTGCCAGCACCCATAGCGGGAGAGGCTACAATGAGCAGTTCTTC	CASTHSGRGYNEQFF
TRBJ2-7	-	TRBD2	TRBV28	TGTGCCAGCAGTTATCACCCCGGGACTAGCGGAGGCTCCTACGAGCAGTACTTC	CASSYHPGTSGGSYEQYF
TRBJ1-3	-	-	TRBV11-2	TGTGCCAGCAGCTCCGAGCAGGTCTCTGGAAACACCATATATTTT	CASSSEQVSGNTIYF
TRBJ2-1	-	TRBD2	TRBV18	TGTGCCAGCTCACCTTCAGCGGGGAATAGGAATGAGCAGTTCTTC	CASSPSAGNRNEQFF
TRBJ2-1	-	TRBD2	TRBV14	TGTGCCAGCAGCCCCGGTGTTAGCGGGAGGTACAATGAGCAGTTCTTC	CASSPGVSGRYNEQFF
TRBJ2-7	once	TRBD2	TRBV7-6	TGTGCCAGCAGCACCCGGACTAGCGGAGGGGCCGAGCAGTACTTC	CASSTRTSGGAEQYF
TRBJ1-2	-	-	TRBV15	TGTGCCACCAGCAATGACCTCGGGTATGGCTACACCTTC	CATSNDLGYGYTF
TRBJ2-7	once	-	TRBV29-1	TGCAGCGTCGGAGGGACAGATTACGAGCAGTACTTC	CSVGGTDYEQYF
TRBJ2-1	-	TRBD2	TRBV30	TGTGCCTGGACGAGACTAGCGGGAGGGAGTGAGCAGTTCTTC	CAWTRLAGGSEQFF
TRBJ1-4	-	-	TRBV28	TGTGCCAGCAGTTTTTTCGGGAGTAATGAAAAACTGTTTTTT	CASSFFGSNEKLFF